The clone carrying this TCR beta chain showed up many times. The source of the sample is a study of T cells in Graves' hyperthyroidism and ophthalmopathy. Per the germline V gene, CDR1 is SGHRS and CDR2 is YFSETQ. Trimming cost V 4 bases and J 6 bases, with 17 bases left between them. The CDR3 runs to 14 residues. Diagnostic decisions used clinical symptoms, serum thyroxine and TRAb, thyroid ultrasound and orbital computed tomography. RNA transcripts yielded amplified TCR beta CDR3 regions. The HTBI primer set was used in a first-round RT-PCR of the TCR CDR3. MiXCR was run by TCRdb on the multiplex PCR reads, yielding one entry per CDR3 protein. The sample holds 600,000 or so distinct CDR3 sequences, 12% to 15% seen once.

The source of this sequence is a woman between 18 and 30 years old with Graves' ophthalmopathy. The sequenced sample was blood. This chain connects TRBV5-1 to TRBJ2-7; maybe TRBD1 (5 bases). For the CDR3, the DNA is TGCGCCAGCAGCGCCGCAGGGTTTTCGCCCGAGCAGTACTTC. It encodes CASSAAGFSPEQYF.